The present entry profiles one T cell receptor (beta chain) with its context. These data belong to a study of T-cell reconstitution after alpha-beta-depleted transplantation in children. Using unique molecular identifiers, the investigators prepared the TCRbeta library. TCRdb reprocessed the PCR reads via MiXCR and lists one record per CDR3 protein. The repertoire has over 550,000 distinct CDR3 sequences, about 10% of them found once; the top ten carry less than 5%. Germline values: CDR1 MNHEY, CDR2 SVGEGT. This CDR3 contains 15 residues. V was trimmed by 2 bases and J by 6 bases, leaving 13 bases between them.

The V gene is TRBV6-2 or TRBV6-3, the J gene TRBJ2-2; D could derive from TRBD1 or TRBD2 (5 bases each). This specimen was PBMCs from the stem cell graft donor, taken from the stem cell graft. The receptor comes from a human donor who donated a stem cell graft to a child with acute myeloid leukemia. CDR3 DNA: TGTGCCAGCAGTTACGCCGGGGCTAGGGCCGGGGAGCTGTTTTTT. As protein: CASSYAGARAGELFF.